In its sample, the clone carrying this T cell receptor (beta chain) was seen once. The data belong to a study of blood T cell repertoires in COVID-19. About the study: The study drew acute and convalescent COVID-19 samples from the United States, Italy and Spain. PBMCs, B-cell-depleted T cells, or T cells provided the cDNA or gDNA that made up the material.

Here immunoSEQ multiplex PCR was the method, and the copy in TCRdb shows in-frame clones only, minus some. The sample includes some 60,000 clones, about nine tenths of them seen just once. The CDR3 sequence is 15 residues long. Trimming pared 7 bases from V and 5 bases from J, leaving 17 bases between. Per the germline V gene, CDR1 is LNHDA and CDR2 is SQIVND (reference sequence). This clonotype was obtained from a man in his sixties with acute or convalescent COVID-19. The chain is built from TRBV19 and TRBJ1-4; maybe TRBD1 (6 bases). Material for sequencing was peripheral blood. The chain's CDR3 is CASTVTGTPNEKLFF. Written as DNA, the CDR3 is TGTGCCAGTACCGTTACCGGGACACCGAATGAAAAACTGTTTTTT.